The clone carrying this T cell receptor (beta chain) was observed a few times. Antigen: not known. This sample is drawn from a study of T cell clonotyping in hematopoietic cell transplantation. Study-level points and caveats: Pathologically expanded recipient clonotypes increased progressively from day 30 to day 180 as diversity fell.

Trimming removed 5 bases from V and 6 bases from J, with 13 bases in between. Germline CDR1 SEHNR, CDR2 FQNEAQ (reference sequence). The CDR3 is made up of 13 amino acids. This table comes from immunoSEQ multiplex PCR, and its TCRdb copy is limited to in-frame clones, with some not included. In the table there are 14,000 or so clones, around 97% of which are singletons. The sequenced sample was peripheral blood mononuclear cells, obtained 30 days after allogeneic stem cell transplant. The clonotype originates from a female patient between 50 and 60 years old who had an allogeneic stem cell transplant from an unrelated donor, so T cells may come from the graft donor. Some clones in this sample may be carry-over from other donors' samples. This chain uses TRBV7-9 with TRBJ1-2; maybe TRBD1 (6 bases). The CDR3 here is CASSDHKGDGYTF. The CDR3 nucleotides read TGTGCCAGCAGCGATCATAAGGGGGATGGCTACACCTTC.